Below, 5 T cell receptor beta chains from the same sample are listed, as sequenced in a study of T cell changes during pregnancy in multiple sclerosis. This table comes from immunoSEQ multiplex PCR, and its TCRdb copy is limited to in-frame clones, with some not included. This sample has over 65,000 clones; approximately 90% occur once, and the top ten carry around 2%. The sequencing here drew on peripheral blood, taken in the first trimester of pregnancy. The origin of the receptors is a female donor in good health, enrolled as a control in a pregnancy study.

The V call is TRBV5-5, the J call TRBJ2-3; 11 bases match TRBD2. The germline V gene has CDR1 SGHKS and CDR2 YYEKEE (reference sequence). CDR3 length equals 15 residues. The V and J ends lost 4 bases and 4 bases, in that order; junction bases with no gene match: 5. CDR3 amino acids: CASSPLAGGSDTQYF. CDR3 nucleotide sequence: TGTGCCAGCAGCCCCTTAGCGGGGGGGTCAGATACGCAGTATTTT.

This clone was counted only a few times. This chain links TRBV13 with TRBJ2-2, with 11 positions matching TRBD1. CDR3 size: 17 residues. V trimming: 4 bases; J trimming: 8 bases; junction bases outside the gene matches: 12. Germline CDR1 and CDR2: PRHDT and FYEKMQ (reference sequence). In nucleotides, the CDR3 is TGTGCCAGCAGCTCAAACTCCGGGACAGGGGGTTCTGGGGAGCTGTTTTTT. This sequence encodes CASSSNSGTGGSGELFF. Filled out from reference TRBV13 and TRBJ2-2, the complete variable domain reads AAGVIQSPRHLIKEKRETATLKCYPIPRHDTVYWYQQGPGQDPQFLISFYEKMQSDKGSIPDRFSAQQFSDYHSELNMSSLELGDSALYFCASSSNSGTGGSGELFFGEGSRLTVL.

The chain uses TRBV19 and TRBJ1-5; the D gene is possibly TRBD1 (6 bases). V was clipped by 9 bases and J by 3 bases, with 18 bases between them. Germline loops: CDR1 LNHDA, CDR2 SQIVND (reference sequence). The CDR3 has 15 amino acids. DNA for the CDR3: TGTGCCAGCACAGGGTTCGTCACAGCCAATCAGCCCCAGCATTTT. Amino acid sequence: CASTGFVTANQPQHF.

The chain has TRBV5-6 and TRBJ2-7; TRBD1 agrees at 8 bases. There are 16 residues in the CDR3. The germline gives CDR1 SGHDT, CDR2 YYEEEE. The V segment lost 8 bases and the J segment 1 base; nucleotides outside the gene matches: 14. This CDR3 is CASSNLPGQESYEQYF. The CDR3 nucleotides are TGTGCCAGTTCCAACCTGCCGGGACAGGAATCCTACGAGCAGTACTTC. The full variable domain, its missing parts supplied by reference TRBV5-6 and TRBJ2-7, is DAGVTQSPTHLIKTRGQQVTLRCSPKSGHDTVSWYQQALGQGPQFIFQYYEEEERQRGNFPDRFSGHQFPNYSSELNVNALLLGDSALYLCASSNLPGQESYEQYFGPGTRLTVT.

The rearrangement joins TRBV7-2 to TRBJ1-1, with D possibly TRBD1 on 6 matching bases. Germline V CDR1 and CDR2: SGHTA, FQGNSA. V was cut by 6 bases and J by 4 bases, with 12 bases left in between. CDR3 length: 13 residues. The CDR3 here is CASSRGQPTEAFF. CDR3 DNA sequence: TGTGCCAGCAGTCGAGGACAGCCCACTGAAGCTTTCTTT.